This is a list of T cell receptor beta chains from one sample in a study of blood T cells in healthy people across ages. TCRdb itself ran the 5' RACE reads through MiXCR, one entry per CDR3 protein. Among fewer than 900,000 distinct CDR3 sequences listed, roughly 40% were seen once. The specimen was blood. These receptor sequences come from a man aged 18 to 30 in good health. CDR3s include the opening cysteine and the closing phenylalanine or tryptophan. The order of the fields is D gene, J gene, clone size, V gene, CDR3 protein, CDR3 DNA. A D gene is named only where the DNA matches it firmly. Not all rows give a size; the values are once, few, many and, for expanded clones, a class.

>TRBD1|TRBJ1-2|many|TRBV5-1
CASSLRTGDGYTF
TGCGCCAGCAGCTTGAGGACAGGGGATGGCTACACCTTC
>TRBD1|TRBJ2-5|NA|TRBV28
CASSFGTAFQETQYF
TGTGCCAGCAGTTTCGGGACAGCCTTTCAAGAGACCCAGTACTTC
>TRBD2|TRBJ2-7|NA|TRBV20-1
CSAPLLAGDEQYF
TGCAGTGCCCCGCTCCTAGCGGGAGACGAGCAGTACTTC
>TRBD1|TRBJ2-7|NA|TRBV7-3
CASSLRVGQGLSYEQYF
TGTGCCAGCAGCTTAAGAGTGGGACAGGGGCTCTCCTACGAGCAGTACTTC
>NA|TRBJ2-3|NA|TRBV4-1
CASSQDYAGASDTQYF
TGCGCCAGCAGCCAGGACTATGCAGGGGCCTCAGATACGCAGTATTTT
>NA|TRBJ1-2|NA|TRBV5-1
CASSDPGGRVRGYTF
TGCGCCAGCAGCGATCCAGGAGGGCGAGTTCGGGGCTACACCTTC
>NA|TRBJ1-5|NA|TRBV5-6
CASSLVGGPQPQHF
TGTGCCAGCAGCTTGGTCGGGGGGCCTCAGCCCCAGCATTTT
>TRBD1|TRBJ1-5|NA|TRBV20-1
CSATAGTGFGQPQHF
TGCAGTGCTACCGCGGGGACAGGGTTTGGTCAGCCCCAGCATTTT
>NA|TRBJ2-7|few|TRBV20-1
CSASGPELFEFEQYF
TGCAGTGCCTCCGGGCCCGAATTATTCGAATTCGAGCAGTACTTC
>TRBD1|TRBJ1-5|few|TRBV7-9
CASSLASTGGSQPQHF
TGTGCCAGCAGCTTAGCTAGCACAGGGGGCAGTCAGCCCCAGCATTTT
>NA|TRBJ1-1|NA|TRBV7-8
CASSLNRYTEAFF
TGTGCCAGCAGCCTAAACAGGTACACTGAAGCTTTCTTT
>NA|TRBJ1-5|NA|TRBV2
CASSEGQFSNRPQHF
TGTGCCAGCAGTGAAGGACAGTTCAGCAATCGGCCCCAGCATTTT
>TRBD1|TRBJ1-1|few|TRBV20-1
CRGDRDRNTEAFF
TGCAGGGGGGACCGGGACAGGAACACTGAAGCTTTCTTT
>TRBD1|TRBJ1-6|few|TRBV20-1
CSAGGTDNSPLHF
TGCAGTGCAGGGGGGACAGACAATTCACCCCTCCACTTT
>TRBD2|TRBJ2-3|few|TRBV9
CASSVDRLAGGSTDTQYF
TGTGCCAGCAGCGTAGACAGGTTAGCGGGGGGAAGCACAGATACGCAGTATTTT
>NA|TRBJ2-6|few|TRBV4-1
CASSIGRLSGANVLTF
TGCGCCAGCAGCATAGGACGGTTGTCCGGGGCCAACGTCCTGACTTTC
>NA|TRBJ2-1|few|TRBV6-2/TRBV6-3
CASSYKIGSGGNEQFF
TGTGCCAGCAGTTACAAGATCGGGTCCGGAGGCAATGAGCAGTTCTTC
>NA|TRBJ2-7|many|TRBV10-3
CAISESDKTYEQYF
TGTGCCATCAGTGAGAGCGACAAAACCTACGAGCAGTACTTC
>NA|TRBJ1-4|NA|TRBV10-3
CAISRKGDEKLFF
TGTGCCATCAGTCGGAAGGGAGATGAAAAACTGTTTTTT
>NA|TRBJ2-5|few|TRBV20-1
CSARSPRRAGETQYF
TGCAGTGCTAGAAGCCCCCGGAGAGCGGGAGAGACCCAGTACTTC
>NA|TRBJ2-2|NA|TRBV7-3
CASSLLGYDTGELFF
TGTGCCAGCAGCTTACTGGGTTACGACACCGGGGAGCTGTTTTTT
>TRBD1|TRBJ2-7|few|TRBV20-1
CSARDSAGGAANEQYF
TGCAGTGCTAGAGACTCGGCAGGGGGAGCGGCCAATGAGCAGTACTTC
>NA|TRBJ1-5|NA|TRBV29-1
CSVGGGDNQPQHF
TGCAGCGTTGGAGGAGGGGATAACCAGCCCCAGCATTTT
>NA|TRBJ1-1|NA|TRBV25-1
CASSVGSTKAFF
TGTGCCAGCAGTGTTGGTTCAACCAAAGCTTTCTTT
>NA|TRBJ1-2|NA|TRBV5-4
CASSAGATYTF
TGTGCCAGCAGCGCCGGCGCAACCTACACCTTC
>NA|TRBJ2-5|NA|TRBV20-1
CSASDGDGETQYF
TGCAGTGCTAGCGACGGGGATGGGGAGACCCAGTACTTC
>TRBD1|TRBJ2-2|few|TRBV7-8
CASRPGTGRNTGELFF
TGTGCCAGCAGACCGGGGACAGGGAGGAACACCGGGGAGCTGTTTTTT
>NA|TRBJ2-1|once|TRBV20-1
CSASAGISYNEQFF
TGCAGTGCTTCTGCAGGGATCTCCTACAATGAGCAGTTCTTC
>NA|TRBJ2-2|few|TRBV12-3/TRBV12-4
CASSFPGAGELFF
TGTGCCAGCAGTTTCCCAGGTGCCGGGGAGCTGTTTTTT
>TRBD1|TRBJ2-7|few|TRBV12-3/TRBV12-4
CASSRGQGVDNEQYF
TGTGCCAGCAGTCGAGGACAGGGTGTCGACAATGAGCAGTACTTC
>NA|TRBJ2-3|few|TRBV24-1
CATSPGHTADTQYF
TGTGCCACCAGTCCGGGCCATACCGCCGATACGCAGTATTTT
>NA|TRBJ2-1|few|TRBV4-1
CASSPIDGLSYNEQFF
TGCGCCAGCAGCCCTATAGACGGCCTCTCCTACAATGAGCAGTTCTTC
>NA|TRBJ1-2|NA|TRBV7-2
CASSLGGEYGYTF
TGTGCCAGCAGCTTAGGTGGGGAGTATGGCTACACCTTC
>NA|TRBJ1-2|NA|TRBV13
CASSLVRAGSNYGYTF
TGTGCCAGCAGCTTGGTTAGGGCCGGGTCTAACTATGGCTACACCTTC
>TRBD1|TRBJ1-4|NA|TRBV25-1
CASSEGQGVGRDEKLFF
TGTGCCAGCAGTGAAGGACAGGGTGTCGGTCGGGATGAAAAACTGTTTTTT
>NA|TRBJ2-5|many|TRBV10-3
CAIKTPGRQETQYF
TGTGCCATCAAAACCCCCGGACGGCAAGAGACCCAGTACTTC
>TRBD2|TRBJ2-2|NA|TRBV27
CASRTYREAAGELFF
TGTGCCAGCAGAACCTACCGGGAGGCCGCCGGGGAGCTGTTTTTT
>TRBD1|TRBJ1-1|few|TRBV5-1
CASSLGTDQAFF
TGCGCCAGCAGCCTTGGGACAGACCAAGCTTTCTTT